This T cell receptor beta chain was recovered during a study of T cell responses to AZD1222 COVID-19 vaccine. The data were produced by immunoSEQ multiplex PCR, yet TCRdb's version contains in-frame clones alone and is incomplete. The sample has around 130,000 clones; about 88% are singletons. The V gene's germline CDR1 is SGDLS and CDR2 YYNGEE. V lost 3 bases and J lost 5, with 8 bases in between. The CDR3 has 12 residues. The study, taken as a whole, reports: Females outnumbered males among donors, who were mostly white British; clonal diversity was possibly underestimated.

Second-dose recipients at about 4 or about 12 weeks were treated as one pooled group. This clone occurred once. As yet, its antigen is unknown. The source material was peripheral blood, sampled 28 days after the second AZD1222 dose. The receptor was derived from an adult who received the AZD1222 COVID-19 vaccine. V and J are TRBV9 and TRBJ1-1; a weak D match, TRBD1 (5 bases). CDR3 region: CASSGRETEAFF. CDR3 bases: TGTGCCAGCAGCGGCAGGGAGACTGAAGCTTTCTTT.